A selection of T cell receptor beta chains follows, all from one sample in a study of blood T cell repertoires in COVID-19. The repertoire was sequenced with immunoSEQ multiplex PCR; TCRdb's copy has only in-frame clones and lacks some. Of about 430,000 clones listed, 80% to 90% are singletons. The sample comprised peripheral blood. The origin of the receptors is a man aged 18 to 30 with COVID-19, enrolled during active disease. Both conserved end residues are part of each CDR3. Each record gives: CDR3 length, J gene, clone size, V gene, D gene, CDR3 DNA, CDR3 protein. The D gene is left open where the match is weak. The listing skips clone size in some rows; elsewhere it reads once, few, many or a size class.

13 TRBJ1-1 NA TRBV12-5 NA TGTGCTAGTGGTCCTGACAGGAACACTGAAGCTTTCTTT CASGPDRNTEAFF
12 TRBJ2-3 NA TRBV5-4 NA TGTGCCAGCAGCTTTCAGCGGGATACGCAGTATTTT CASSFQRDTQYF
17 TRBJ2-1 NA TRBV27 TRBD2 TGTGCCAGCAGCTTTACGGGACTAGCGGGAGGCTGGAATGAGCAGTTCTTC CASSFTGLAGGWNEQFF
13 TRBJ2-7 once TRBV27 TRBD2 TGTGCCAGCAGTTTAACCGGGACTAACGAGCAGTACTTC CASSLTGTNEQYF
17 TRBJ2-1 once TRBV25-1 TRBD2 TGTGCCAGCAGTGAATCACTAGCGGGATTCTCCTACAATGAGCAGTTCTTC CASSESLAGFSYNEQFF
16 TRBJ1-6 NA TRBV10-1 TRBD1 TGCGCCAGCAATGGACCGGGACAGGGATATAATTCACCCCTCCACTTT CASNGPGQGYNSPLHF
12 TRBJ1-5 NA TRBV29-1 NA TGCAGCGTTGGACAGGGCAATCAGCCCCAGCATTTT CSVGQGNQPQHF
19 TRBJ2-3 NA TRBV5-6 TRBD2 TGTGCCAGCAGCTTGGGAATTGGGACTAGCGGGTTTTGGGGAGATACGCAGTATTTT CASSLGIGTSGFWGDTQYF
17 TRBJ2-3 NA TRBV6-6 TRBD2 TGTGCCAGCAGTCCTCCAGGACTAGCGGGAGAGCCAGATACGCAGTATTTT CASSPPGLAGEPDTQYF
13 TRBJ1-2 NA TRBV7-2 NA TGTGCCAGCAGCTCTAGATCAGGGTATGGCTACACCTTC CASSSRSGYGYTF
15 TRBJ2-7 NA TRBV11-2 TRBD2 TGTGCCAGCAGCCCCGGACTAGCGGGAATAGGCGAGCAGTACTTC CASSPGLAGIGEQYF
15 TRBJ2-5 NA TRBV2 TRBD2 TGTGCCACCAGCGAGCGGGAGGAATTTGGGGAAGGCCAGTACTTC CATSEREEFGEGQYF
11 TRBJ2-7 NA TRBV20-1 NA TGCAGTGCTAGAATCGCCTACGAGCAGTACTTC CSARIAYEQYF
14 TRBJ1-6 few TRBV2 NA TGTGCACTTGGGCCGAACAACTATAATTCACCCCTCCACTTT CALGPNNYNSPLHF
15 TRBJ2-3 NA TRBV7-3 NA TGTGCCAGCAGCTTGGAGAGGGGGGGTCCAGATACGCAGTATTTT CASSLERGGPDTQYF
13 TRBJ2-5 NA TRBV19 NA TGTGCCAGTAGTATTCAGGGACAAGAGACCCAGTACTTC CASSIQGQETQYF
20 TRBJ2-2 NA TRBV5-1 TRBD1 TGCGCCAGCAGCTCGGTGCCGGGACAGGGTAATCTCGGGAACACCGGGGAGCTGTTTTTT CASSSVPGQGNLGNTGELFF
14 TRBJ1-5 NA TRBV24-1 TRBD1 TGTGCCACCAGGGGACAGGGGCAAAATCAGCCCCAGCATTTT CATRGQGQNQPQHF
11 TRBJ2-2 NA TRBV7-9 NA TGTGCCAGCAGCTTATCAGGGGAGCTGTTTTTT CASSLSGELFF
14 TRBJ2-7 NA TRBV6-5 TRBD1 TGTGCCAGCAGTTATGGGACAGGGTATTTCGAGCAGTACTTC CASSYGTGYFEQYF
15 TRBJ1-2 NA TRBV19 TRBD1 TGTGCCAGTAAACTACAGGGGAGCCCCTACGGTGGCTACACCTTC CASKLQGSPYGGYTF
16 TRBJ2-1 NA TRBV7-7 TRBD2 TGTGCTAGCAGCAACTTCGGACTAGCGGACTACAATGAGCAGTTCTTC CASSNFGLADYNEQFF
14 TRBJ2-2 NA TRBV2 TRBD2 TGTGCCAGCAGTAAGAAGGCGGGGGATCCAGAGCTGTTTTTT CASSKKAGDPELFF
15 TRBJ2-3 NA TRBV24-1 TRBD2 TGTGCCACCCAATCGGGCGGGAGGGGAGCAGATACGCAGTATTTT CATQSGGRGADTQYF
14 TRBJ2-3 NA TRBV29-1 TRBD1 TGCAGCGTTGCGGGTCGACAGGGTGACGATACGCAGTATTTT CSVAGRQGDDTQYF
16 TRBJ2-3 once TRBV9 NA TGTGCCAGCAGCGTAGAACCAGGGATATACACAGATACGCAGTATTTT CASSVEPGIYTDTQYF
19 TRBJ1-3 NA TRBV21-1 NA TGTGCCAGCAGCAAAGCGGGAAATCAACAGGGCCTCTCTGGAAACACCATATATTTT CASSKAGNQQGLSGNTIYF
14 TRBJ1-2 NA TRBV29-1 NA TGCAGCGTTTACCAGACAGACCCCAACTATGGCTACACCTTC CSVYQTDPNYGYTF
14 TRBJ2-7 NA TRBV16 NA TGTGCCAGCAGCAACACAACAGTTCCGGGGGAGCAGTACTTC CASSNTTVPGEQYF
13 TRBJ2-3 once TRBV7-9 NA TGTGCCAGCAGCCCAGAGGTCAGAAATACGCAGTATTTT CASSPEVRNTQYF
11 TRBJ1-1 NA TRBV20-1 NA TGCAGTGTGCGCAAGGGGTGGTCAGCTTTCTTT CSVRKGWSAFF
13 TRBJ2-2 NA TRBV12-3/TRBV12-4 NA TGTGCCAGCAGACCCGCGGGCCTCGGGGAGCTGTTTTTT CASRPAGLGELFF
15 TRBJ1-1 NA TRBV15 NA TGTGCCACCAGCAGAGATCCTCAGGGGAACACTGAAGCTTTCTTT CATSRDPQGNTEAFF
15 TRBJ1-5 NA TRBV19 NA TGTGCCAGCGCCCTGTCCGGGGGAGGCAATCAGCCCCAGCATTTT CASALSGGGNQPQHF
12 TRBJ2-5 NA TRBV11-2 NA TGTGCCAGCAGCTCGGTACAAGAGACCCAGTACTTC CASSSVQETQYF
12 TRBJ2-1 NA TRBV6-5 NA TGTGCCAGCAGTAACCAAGCAGGTGAGCAGTTCTTC CASSNQAGEQFF